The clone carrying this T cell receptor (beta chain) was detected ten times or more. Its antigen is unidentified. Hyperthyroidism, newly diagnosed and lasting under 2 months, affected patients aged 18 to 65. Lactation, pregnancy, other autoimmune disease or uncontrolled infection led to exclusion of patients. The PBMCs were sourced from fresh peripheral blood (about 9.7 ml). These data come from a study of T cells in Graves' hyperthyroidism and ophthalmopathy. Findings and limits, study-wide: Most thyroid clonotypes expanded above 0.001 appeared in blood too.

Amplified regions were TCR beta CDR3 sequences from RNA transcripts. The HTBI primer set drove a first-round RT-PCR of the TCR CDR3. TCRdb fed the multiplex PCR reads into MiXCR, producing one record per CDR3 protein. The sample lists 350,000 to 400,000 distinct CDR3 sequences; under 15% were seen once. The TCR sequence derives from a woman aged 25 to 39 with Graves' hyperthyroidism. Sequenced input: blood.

CDR3: CASSLVAGGPHEQYF. The CDR3 DNA is TGCGCCAGCAGCTTGGTTGCCGGGGGGCCCCACGAGCAGTACTTC. The chain couples TRBV5-1 to TRBJ2-7, with a tentative D call TRBD2 (7 bases). Between the trimmed V and J ends, which lost 0 bases and 5 bases, there was a span of 15 bases. The CDR3 has 15 amino acids. CDR1 is SGHRS, CDR2 YFSETQ, per germline.